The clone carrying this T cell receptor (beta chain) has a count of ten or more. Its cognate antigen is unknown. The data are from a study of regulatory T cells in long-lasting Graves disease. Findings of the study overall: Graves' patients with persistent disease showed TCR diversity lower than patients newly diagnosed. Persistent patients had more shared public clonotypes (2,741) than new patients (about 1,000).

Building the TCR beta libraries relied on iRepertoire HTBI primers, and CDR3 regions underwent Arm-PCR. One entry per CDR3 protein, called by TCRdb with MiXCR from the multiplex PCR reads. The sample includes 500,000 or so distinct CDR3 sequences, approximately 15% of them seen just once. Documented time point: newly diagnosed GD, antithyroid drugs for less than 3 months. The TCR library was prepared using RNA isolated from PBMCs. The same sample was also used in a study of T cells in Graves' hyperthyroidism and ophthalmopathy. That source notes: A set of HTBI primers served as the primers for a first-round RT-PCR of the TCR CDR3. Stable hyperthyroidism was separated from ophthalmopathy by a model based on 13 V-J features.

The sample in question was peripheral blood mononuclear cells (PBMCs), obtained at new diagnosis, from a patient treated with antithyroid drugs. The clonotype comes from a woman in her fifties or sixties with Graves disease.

The chain's CDR3 is CASSLEFTDTQYF. In nucleotides, the CDR3 is TGTGCCAGCAGCCTCGAATTTACAGATACGCAGTATTTT. The chain uses TRBV7-3 and TRBJ2-3; no definite D call. V was cut by 5 bases and J by 3 bases, with 9 bases left in between. Germline values: CDR1 SGHTA, CDR2 FQGTGA. The CDR3 is made up of 13 amino acids.